This T cell receptor beta chain emerged from a study of blood T cell repertoires in COVID-19. Libraries were prepared by immunoSEQ multiplex PCR; TCRdb keeps only in-frame clonotypes and omits some of them. The sample lists 200,000 to 250,000 clones; more than 80% were seen once. The germline gives CDR1 KGHSH, CDR2 LQKENI. This CDR3 is 15 amino acids long. The V and J ends lost 4 bases and 7 bases, in that order; junction bases with no gene match: 4. This TCR was sampled from a woman aged 40 to 50 with acute COVID-19. Input material: PBMCs or T cells enriched from blood (not recorded which). This chain links TRBV18 with TRBJ2-2; 12 positions match TRBD2. In nucleotides, the CDR3 is TGTGCCAGCTCACAGAGGACTAGCGGGGACGGGGAGCTGTTTTTT. Protein product: CASSQRTSGDGELFF.